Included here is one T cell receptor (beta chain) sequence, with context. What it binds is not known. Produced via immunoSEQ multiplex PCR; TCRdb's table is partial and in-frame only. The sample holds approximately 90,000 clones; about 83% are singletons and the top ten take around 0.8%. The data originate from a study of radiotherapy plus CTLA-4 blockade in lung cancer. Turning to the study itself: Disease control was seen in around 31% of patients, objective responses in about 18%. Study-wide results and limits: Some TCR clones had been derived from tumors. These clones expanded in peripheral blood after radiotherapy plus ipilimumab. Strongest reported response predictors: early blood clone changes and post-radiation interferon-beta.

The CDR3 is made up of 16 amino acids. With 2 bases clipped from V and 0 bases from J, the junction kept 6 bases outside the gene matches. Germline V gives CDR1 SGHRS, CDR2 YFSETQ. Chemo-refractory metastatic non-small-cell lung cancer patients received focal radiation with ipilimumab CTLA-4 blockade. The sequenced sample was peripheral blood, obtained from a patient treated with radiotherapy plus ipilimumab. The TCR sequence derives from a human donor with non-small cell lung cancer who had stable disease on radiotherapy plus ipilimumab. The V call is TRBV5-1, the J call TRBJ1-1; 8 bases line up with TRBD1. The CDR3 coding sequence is TGCGCCAGCAGCTTTGGACAGGGCCATATGAACACTGAAGCTTTCTTT. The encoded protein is CASSFGQGHMNTEAFF.